One and the same sample provided the 14 T cell receptor beta chains below, sequenced in a study of T cells in Graves' hyperthyroidism and ophthalmopathy. Amplified regions were TCR beta CDR3 sequences from RNA transcripts. TCR CDR3 regions were first amplified by RT-PCR with HTBI primers. Each CDR3 protein gets one entry after TCRdb re-called the multiplex PCR reads with MiXCR. This table has 460,000 or so distinct CDR3 sequences, 13% to 15% appearing once. The sequenced sample consisted of blood. These receptors were obtained from a woman younger than 35 with Graves' hyperthyroidism.

The chain joins TRBV20-1 to TRBJ2-1, with D uncertain. V shed 4 bases and J shed 4 bases, with 14 bases lying between them. This CDR3 comprises 14 residues. The V gene's germline CDR1 is DFQATT and CDR2 SNEGSKA (reference sequence). This CDR3 reads CSAISTGRYNEQFF. In DNA, the CDR3 is TGCAGTGCTATCTCGACCGGGCGGTACAATGAGCAGTTCTTC.

The chain carries TRBV2 and TRBJ2-5; 13 nucleotides match TRBD2. This CDR3 comprises 14 residues. Trimming cost V 7 bases and J 5 bases; bases outside gene matches: 4. Germline CDR1 reads SNHLY; CDR2 reads FYNNEI. The CDR3 loop reads CASNPTSGRETQYF. The DNA for the CDR3 is TGTGCCAGCAACCCGACTAGCGGGAGGGAGACCCAGTACTTC.

This clonotype appeared many times. The V gene is TRBV12-3 or TRBV12-4, the J gene TRBJ2-1; TRBD2 matches 8 bases. The CDR3 length is 15 residues. J gave up 6 bases and V 4 bases, and 8 bases lay outside the gene matches. The DNA of the CDR3 is TGTGCCAGCAGTTCGACGTTTAGCGGGATCAATGAGCAGTTCTTC. This gives the protein CASSSTFSGINEQFF.

In its sample, this clonotype was seen many times. The V call is TRBV20-1, the J call TRBJ2-7; D not resolved. V dropped 6 bases and J dropped 4 bases, with 10 bases sitting between them. Per the germline V gene, CDR1 is DFQATT and CDR2 is SNEGSKA (reference sequence). The CDR3 runs 11 residues. The DNA for the CDR3 is TGCAGTGCGTTAGCCGATTACGAGCAGTACTTC. It encodes CSALADYEQYF.

This clonotype was counted at least ten times. The chain is built from TRBV5-1 and TRBJ1-4; D might be TRBD1 (5 bases). CDR1 is SGHRS, CDR2 YFSETQ, per germline. The V end was cut by 0 bases, the J end by 0 bases, with 6 bases between. CDR3 length: 15 residues. The CDR3 nucleotides read TGCGCCAGCAGCTTGGCGACAGCAACTAATGAAAAACTGTTTTTT. Its protein product is CASSLATATNEKLFF.

This clonotype came up a few times. The rearrangement links TRBV7-9 to TRBJ1-2, with TRBD1 matching over 12 bases. The CDR3 loop spans 17 amino acids. Germline V gene lookup returns CDR1 SEHNR and CDR2 FQNEAQ (reference sequence). Losses at the gene ends were 2 bases for V and 6 bases for J; bases not matched to a gene: 10. Here the CDR3 DNA reads TGTGCCAGCAGCTTACAACAGGGACAGGGGGCGACGGATGGCTACACCTTC. Translating it yields CASSLQQGQGATDGYTF.

This clonotype occurred many times. V is TRBV19 and J is TRBJ1-1; D not resolved. Trimming shortened V by 3 bases and J by 1 base, and 6 bases separated the two germline ends. Germline V lookup: CDR1 LNHDA, CDR2 SQIVND (reference sequence). The CDR3 contains 13 residues. Written as DNA, the CDR3 is TGTGCCAGTAGTATCCCGGGGAACACTGAAGCTTTCTTT. This gives the protein CASSIPGNTEAFF.

Ten or more counts support this clonotype. This sequence joins TRBV27 and TRBJ2-1; TRBD1 or TRBD2 may be the D gene (5 bases each). The CDR3 consists of 17 residues. From germline, CDR1 is MNHEY and CDR2 SMNVEV (reference sequence). V lost 3 bases to trimming and J lost 4 bases, with 19 bases between them. The CDR3 DNA reads TGTGCCAGCAGTTTTGTGGGACGCGTTGTCCTTTACAATGAGCAGTTCTTC. It yields the protein CASSFVGRVVLYNEQFF.

This clonotype was counted at least ten times. The chain carries TRBV11-3 and TRBJ2-2, with TRBD2 identical over 11 bases. The germline CDR1 and CDR2 sequences are SGHNT and YENEEA. The CDR3 is 17 residues long. The V and J ends lost 2 bases and 1 base, in that order; junction bases with no gene match: 3. The CDR3 is CASSLSGLAGNTGELFF. DNA for the CDR3: TGTGCCAGCAGCTTATCCGGACTAGCGGGGAACACCGGGGAGCTGTTTTTT.

This clonotype has a count of ten or more. This chain connects TRBV27 to TRBJ2-4, with TRBD2 matching 11 bases. J was trimmed by 0 bases and V by 5 bases; bases with no gene match: 9. CDR3 size: 18 residues. The germline V gene encodes CDR1 MNHEY and CDR2 SMNVEV (reference sequence). For the CDR3, the DNA is TGTGCCAGCAGTAAGGGAGGACTAGCGGGTCTAGCCAAAAACATTCAGTACTTC. Its translation is CASSKGGLAGLAKNIQYF.

This clonotype was recorded at least ten times. The J gene is TRBJ2-5, the V gene TRBV12-3 or TRBV12-4; tentative D call: TRBD2 (7 bases). This CDR3 contains 13 residues. Trimming took off 3 bases at V and 5 bases at J, with 10 bases between the two ends. In DNA form, the CDR3 reads TGTGCCAGCAGTTTCGGGGGGCCTGAGACCCAGTACTTC. Its protein is CASSFGGPETQYF.

This clonotype was counted at least ten times. The chain links TRBV18 to TRBJ2-3; 8 bases line up with TRBD1. Losses at the gene ends were 5 bases for V and 6 bases for J; bases not matched to a gene: 4. Germline CDR1 reads KGHSH; CDR2 reads LQKENI. The length of the CDR3 is 13 residues. The CDR3 spells CASSSTGDDTQYF. CDR3 coding DNA: TGTGCCAGCTCATCGACAGGGGACGATACGCAGTATTTT. Full variable domain (rest looked up from reference TRBV18 and TRBJ2-3): NAGVMQNPRHLVRRRGQEARLRCSPMKGHSHVYWYRQLPEEGLKFMVYLQKENIIDESGMPKERFSAEFPKEGPSILRIQQVVRGDSAAYFCASSSTGDDTQYFGPGTRLTVL.

This clonotype has ten or more counts. V usage is TRBV14 and J usage is TRBJ1-2; perhaps TRBD1 as D (6 bases). The CDR3 is made up of 15 amino acids. Germline V gene lookup returns CDR1 SGHDN and CDR2 FVKESK. Trimming stripped 6 bases from V and 1 base from J, with 15 bases between. The CDR3 DNA reads TGTGCCAGCAGTCTTCACGACAGGATTAACTATGGCTACACCTTC. Amino acid sequence: CASSLHDRINYGYTF. Full variable domain (missing parts from reference TRBV14 and TRBJ1-2): EAGVTQFPSHSVIEKGQTVTLRCDPISGHDNLYWYRRVMGKEIKFLLHFVKESKQDESGMPNNRFLAERTGGTYSTLKVQPAELEDSGVYFCASSLHDRINYGYTFGSGTRLTVV.

This clonotype has a count of ten or more. The J gene is TRBJ1-6, the V gene TRBV9; D is unclear. CDR3 size: 15 residues. Looked up from germline, CDR1 is SGDLS and CDR2 is YYNGEE. The V end lost 5 bases, the J end lost 7 bases, and 16 bases lay between the germline ends. The CDR3 coding sequence is TGTGCCAGCAGGACGCCAGAGGGTAGGAATTCACCCCTCCACTTT. Its translation is CASRTPEGRNSPLHF.